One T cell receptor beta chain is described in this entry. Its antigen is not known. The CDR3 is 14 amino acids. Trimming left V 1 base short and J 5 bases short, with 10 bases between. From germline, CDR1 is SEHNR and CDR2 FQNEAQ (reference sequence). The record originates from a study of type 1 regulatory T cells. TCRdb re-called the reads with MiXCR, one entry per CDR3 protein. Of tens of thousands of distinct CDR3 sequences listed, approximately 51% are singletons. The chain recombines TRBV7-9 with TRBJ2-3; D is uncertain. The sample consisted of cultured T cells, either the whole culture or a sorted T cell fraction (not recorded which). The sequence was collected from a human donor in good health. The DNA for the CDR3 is TGTGCCAGCAGCTTAGTAGGCCTGGGAGATACGCAGTATTTT. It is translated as CASSLVGLGDTQYF.